This T cell receptor (beta chain) came from a study of monozygotic twins with inflammatory bowel disease. Each TCR library consumed 3,500 to 4,500 ng of total RNA. Template switching introduced UMIs that contain a 6-nucleotide sample barcode. Each CDR3 protein gets one entry in TCRdb, which reprocessed the 5' RACE reads and gives no DNA. Its table lists under 45,000 distinct CDR3 sequences. Germline lookup yields CDR1 SGHAT and CDR2 FQNNGV. The CDR3 has 15 residues. The chain couples TRBV11-2 to TRBJ2-3. The sample was blood. This TCR was recovered from a human donor with ulcerative colitis or Crohn's disease, or a healthy co-twin of an affected twin (not recorded which). CDR3 region: CASSLGAIWADTQYF.